This T cell receptor beta chain was sequenced in a study of neurological immune-mediated disorders. Via MiXCR, TCRdb re-called the 5' RACE reads, giving one row per CDR3 protein. The sample shows around 20,000 distinct CDR3 sequences, roughly 29% of them seen only once. Looked up from germline, CDR1 is SGHRS and CDR2 is YFSETQ. The CDR3 extends over 15 amino acids. V was clipped by 4 bases and J by 7 bases, with 15 bases between them. Sequences were obtained from PBMCs. The chain carries TRBV5-1 and TRBJ1-6; weak D call: TRBD1 (6 bases). The clonotype comes from a man in his fifties with HTLV-1-associated myelopathy (HAM/TSP). The CDR3 here is CASSATGMRNSPLHF. In DNA, the CDR3 is TGCGCCAGCAGCGCCACAGGGATGAGGAATTCACCCCTCCACTTT.